The present TCR beta chain was sequenced within a study of blood T cell repertoires in COVID-19. Sequencing used immunoSEQ multiplex PCR; TCRdb keeps in-frame clones, though not all of them. This table holds 50,000 to 65,000 clones, approximately 88% found once. Source material: peripheral blood. This TCR was sampled from a man aged 50-60 years with active COVID-19.

The CDR3 region is CASSPPFGLRTEAFF. Written as DNA, the CDR3 is TGTGCCAGCTCACCACCGTTCGGGTTGAGGACTGAAGCTTTCTTT. The J gene is TRBJ1-1, the V gene TRBV18; unclear D gene. The V gene's germline CDR1 is KGHSH and CDR2 LQKENI. V shed 0 bases and J shed 5 bases, with 13 bases lying between them. The CDR3 loop spans 15 amino acids.